Listed below are T cell receptor beta chains from one sample, sequenced in a study of T cell repertoires in cytomegalovirus infection. Each CDR3 protein gets one entry after TCRdb re-called the reads with MiXCR. There are 160,000 or so distinct CDR3 sequences in the sample; roughly 15% occur only once, and around 19% lies in the top ten. The sequenced sample was CD8+ T cells from PBMCs. The receptors derive from a human donor in good health (CMV status not recorded). Some clones in this sample may be carry-over from other donors' samples. Both conserved end residues are part of each CDR3. Fields, in order: J gene, V gene, CDR3 length, clone size, CDR3 protein. Size tells how often a clone was seen (once, few, many) or the class of an expanded clone, and some rows leave it out.

>TRBJ2-7|TRBV30|15|NA
CAWTKTTAQGYEQYF
>TRBJ2-7|TRBV5-1|14|few
CASSFSGESYEQYF
>TRBJ2-5|TRBV10-3|13|NA
CAISESPRETQYF
>TRBJ1-2|TRBV20-1|13|few
CSARDQGDYGYTF
>TRBJ1-6|TRBV7-2|15|NA
CASSLAGQAISPLHF
>TRBJ2-7|TRBV28|14|NA
CASSLGGRLYEQYF
>TRBJ2-5|TRBV6-1|12|NA
CASRGIQETQYF
>TRBJ2-1|TRBV7-3|13|few
CASSFLDSLEQFF
>TRBJ2-1|TRBV4-3|15|NA
CASSHDRGGYNEQFF
>TRBJ1-5|TRBV7-9|13|few
CASSLNRDQPQHF
>TRBJ1-1|TRBV7-3|13|NA
CASSSTVNTEAFF
>TRBJ2-2|TRBV4-3|17|few
CASSQDGGGAGTGELFF
>TRBJ2-1|TRBV6-2/TRBV6-3|12|few
CASSSDDHEQFF
>TRBJ2-7|TRBV12-3/TRBV12-4|14|few
CASRKTGWDYEQYF
>TRBJ2-3|TRBV19|14|few
CASSISTGADTQYF
>TRBJ1-1|TRBV7-9|11|NA
CASRYYTEAFF
>TRBJ1-2|TRBV6-2/TRBV6-3|18|many
CASSYSTLKDRGMNGYTF
>TRBJ2-7|TRBV7-6|14|many
CASTNQPNFREQYF
>TRBJ2-1|TRBV19|17|NA
CASSPEGLNLPPNEQFF
>TRBJ2-3|TRBV7-2|16|few
CASSLVLAGLLDTQYF
>TRBJ1-4|TRBV12-3/TRBV12-4|14|NA
CASSYSGSSEKLFF
>TRBJ2-1|TRBV7-2|18|NA
CASSLAPLNPRKGNEQFF
>TRBJ1-2|TRBV7-8|14|NA
CASSLDPLTYGYTF
>TRBJ1-6|TRBV11-2|16|NA
CASSLVGADYNSPLHF
>TRBJ2-2|TRBV7-2|16|many
CASSSLREAYTGELFF
>TRBJ1-4|TRBV7-9|16|few
CASSDTSGATNEKLFF
>TRBJ1-2|TRBV2|13|few
CASSEVQNYGYTF
>TRBJ1-1|TRBV6-6|12|NA
CASSGKNTEAFF
>TRBJ2-1|TRBV6-2/TRBV6-3|13|NA
CASSSSSANEQFF
>TRBJ2-7|TRBV27|14|few
CASSLKDSSYEQYF
>TRBJ2-1|TRBV10-3|16|few
CAISEGGQMIYNEQFF
>TRBJ2-2|TRBV11-3|16|few
CASSSNRGMGTGELFF
>TRBJ2-1|TRBV7-2|17|NA
CASSPRTRLGVYNEQFF
>TRBJ2-6|TRBV5-1|18|NA
CASSSRTGIHSGANVLTF
>TRBJ2-5|TRBV20-1|14|NA
CSAPTGQGRETQYF
>TRBJ1-1|TRBV9|15|NA
CASSSTDRLNTEAFF
>TRBJ2-6|TRBV29-1|16|few
CSVVVQGVSGANVLTF
>TRBJ2-1|TRBV29-1|13|NA
CSVEESSYNEQFF
>TRBJ2-5|TRBV6-1|11|NA
CASRYQETQYF
>TRBJ2-7|TRBV7-2|15|many
CASSPYWGSPDEQYF
>TRBJ1-1|TRBV7-3|14|many
CASSQDGRQGKTFF